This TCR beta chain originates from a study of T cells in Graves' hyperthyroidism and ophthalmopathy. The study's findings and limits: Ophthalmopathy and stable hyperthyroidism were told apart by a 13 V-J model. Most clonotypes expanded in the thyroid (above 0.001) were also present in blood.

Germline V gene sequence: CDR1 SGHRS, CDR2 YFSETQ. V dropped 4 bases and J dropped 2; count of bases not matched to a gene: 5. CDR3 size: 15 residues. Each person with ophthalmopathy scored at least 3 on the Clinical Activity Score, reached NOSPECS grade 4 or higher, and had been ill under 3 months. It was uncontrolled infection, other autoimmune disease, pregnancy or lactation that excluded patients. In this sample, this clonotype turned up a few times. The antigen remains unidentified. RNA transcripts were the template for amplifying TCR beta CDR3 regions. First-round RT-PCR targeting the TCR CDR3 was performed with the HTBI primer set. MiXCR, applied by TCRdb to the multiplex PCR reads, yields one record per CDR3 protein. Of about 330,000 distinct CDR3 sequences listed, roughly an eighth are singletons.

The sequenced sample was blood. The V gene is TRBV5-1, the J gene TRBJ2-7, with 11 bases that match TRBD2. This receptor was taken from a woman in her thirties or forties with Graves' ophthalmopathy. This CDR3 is CASSVLAGAPYEQYF. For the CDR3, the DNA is TGCGCCAGCAGCGTACTAGCGGGGGCCCCCTACGAGCAGTACTTC.